The table lists the clone carrying this T cell receptor (beta chain) with a few counts. Antigen: not known. This sample is part of a study of early T cells in non-severe SARS-CoV-2 infection. On the study more broadly: Sequencing was performed on bulk RNA from unsorted whole blood, leaving chains unpaired.

Study results and caveats: Database matching using VDJdb favored anti-spike CD8 responses, with private and CD4 specificities left missing.

Attached unique molecular identifiers marked individual cDNA molecules. TCRdb analysed the 5' RACE reads with MiXCR anew, one entry per CDR3 protein. Altogether roughly 110,000 distinct CDR3 sequences are present, around 10% being singletons, with the ten largest covering about 8%. The TCR was taken from an adult who was a healthcare worker with PCR-confirmed SARS-CoV-2 infection or an uninfected control (not recorded which). Material for sequencing was whole blood.

CDR3 amino acids: CGGAENTEAFF. The CDR3 DNA sequence: TGTGGAGGGGCGGAGAACACTGAAGCTTTCTTT. J is TRBJ1-1 and V is TRBV30; possible D gene TRBD1, 5 bases. CDR1 and CDR2 (germline): GTSNPN, SVGIG (reference sequence). This CDR3 region has 11 residues.